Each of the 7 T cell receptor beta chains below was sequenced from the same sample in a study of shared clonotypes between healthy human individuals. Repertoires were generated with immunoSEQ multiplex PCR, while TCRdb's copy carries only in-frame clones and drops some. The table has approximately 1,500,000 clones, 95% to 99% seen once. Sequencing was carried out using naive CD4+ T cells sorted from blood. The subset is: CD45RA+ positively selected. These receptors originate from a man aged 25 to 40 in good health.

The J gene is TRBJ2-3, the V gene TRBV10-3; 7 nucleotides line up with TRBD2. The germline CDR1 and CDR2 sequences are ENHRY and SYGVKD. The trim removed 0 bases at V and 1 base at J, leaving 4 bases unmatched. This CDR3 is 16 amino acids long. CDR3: CAISESGRGGTDTQYF. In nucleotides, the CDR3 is TGTGCCATCAGTGAGTCGGGCCGGGGGGGCACAGATACGCAGTATTTT.

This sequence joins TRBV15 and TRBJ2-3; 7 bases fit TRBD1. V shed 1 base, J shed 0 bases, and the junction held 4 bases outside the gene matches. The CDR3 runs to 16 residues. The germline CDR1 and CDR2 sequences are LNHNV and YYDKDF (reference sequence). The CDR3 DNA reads TGTGCCACCAGCAGAGTAGGGACAGCTAGCACAGATACGCAGTATTTT. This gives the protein CATSRVGTASTDTQYF.

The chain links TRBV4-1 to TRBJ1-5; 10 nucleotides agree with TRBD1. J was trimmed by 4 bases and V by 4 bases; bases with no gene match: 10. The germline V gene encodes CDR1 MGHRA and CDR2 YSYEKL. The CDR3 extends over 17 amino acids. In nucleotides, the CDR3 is TGCGCCAGCAGCCTCAGGGACAGGGGAGTTCAGAATCAGCCCCAGCATTTT. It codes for CASSLRDRGVQNQPQHF.

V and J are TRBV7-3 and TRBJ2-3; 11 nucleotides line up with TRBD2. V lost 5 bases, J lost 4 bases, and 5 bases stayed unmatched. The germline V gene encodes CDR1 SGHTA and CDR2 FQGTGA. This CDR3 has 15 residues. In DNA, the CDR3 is TGTGCCAGCAGCGCTATAGCGGGAGGGTCAGATACGCAGTATTTT. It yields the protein CASSAIAGGSDTQYF.

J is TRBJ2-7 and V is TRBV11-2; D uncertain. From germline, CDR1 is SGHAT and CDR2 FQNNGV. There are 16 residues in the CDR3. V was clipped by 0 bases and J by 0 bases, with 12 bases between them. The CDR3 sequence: CASSLDSQVLSYEQYF. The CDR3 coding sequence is TGTGCCAGCAGCTTAGATTCTCAGGTACTCTCCTACGAGCAGTACTTC.

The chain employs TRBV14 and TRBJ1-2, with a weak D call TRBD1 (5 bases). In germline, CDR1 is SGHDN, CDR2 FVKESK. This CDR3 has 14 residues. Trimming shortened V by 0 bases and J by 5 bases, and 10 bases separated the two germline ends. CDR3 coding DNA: TGTGCCAGCAGCCAAGATTCAGGGCCGTATGGCTACACCTTC. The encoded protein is CASSQDSGPYGYTF.

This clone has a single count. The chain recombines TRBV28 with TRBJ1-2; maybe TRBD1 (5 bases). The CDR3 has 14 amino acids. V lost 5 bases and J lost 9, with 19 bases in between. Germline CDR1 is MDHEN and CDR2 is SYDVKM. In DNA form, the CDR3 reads TGTGCCAGCAGTCCGGGGACGGTGGCCCGGCGCTACACCTTC. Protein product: CASSPGTVARRYTF.